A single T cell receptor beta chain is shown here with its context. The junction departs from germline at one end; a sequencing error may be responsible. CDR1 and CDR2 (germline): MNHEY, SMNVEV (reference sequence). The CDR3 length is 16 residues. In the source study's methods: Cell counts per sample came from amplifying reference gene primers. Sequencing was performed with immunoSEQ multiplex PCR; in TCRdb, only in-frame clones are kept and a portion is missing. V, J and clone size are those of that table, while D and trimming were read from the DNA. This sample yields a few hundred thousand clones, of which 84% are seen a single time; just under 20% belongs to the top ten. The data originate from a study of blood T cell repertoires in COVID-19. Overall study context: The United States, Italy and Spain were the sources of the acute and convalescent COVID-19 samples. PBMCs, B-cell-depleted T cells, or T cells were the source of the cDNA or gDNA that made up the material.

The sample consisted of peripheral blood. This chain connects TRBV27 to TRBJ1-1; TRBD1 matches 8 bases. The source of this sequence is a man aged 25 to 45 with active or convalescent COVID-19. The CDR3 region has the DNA TGTGCCAGCAGCTTATACCAGGGGGCGGGGAGCACTGAAGCTTTCTTT. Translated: CASSLYQGAGSTEAFF.